Sequencing of this TCR beta chain was carried out in a study of Ad26.COV2.S vaccination and SARS-CoV-2 variants. General observations from the study: Participants in the vaccine arm had higher spike-specific TCR breadth; placebo recipients had lower. In TCR breadth and depth analyses, total T cell responses may have been underestimated.

Treatment denoted: roughly 19 received Ad26.COV2.S at low or high dose, single or two shots; about five received placebo; per-sample allocation not given. At day 63 after the first vaccine or placebo injection, samples were drawn. TCRdb's copy holds only in-frame clones and misses some; the assay was immunoSEQ multiplex PCR. Of about 280,000 clones in the sample, about 89% were seen once. Remarks on this clone: What it recognizes is unknown.

This material consisted of peripheral blood, taken in a trial of Ad26.COV2.S vaccine versus placebo. The source is a person between 18 and 60 years old who received the Ad26.COV2.S COVID-19 vaccine or a placebo.

The chain's CDR3 is CASSLRQGHTEAFF. In nucleotides, the CDR3 is TGCGCCAGCAGCTTAAGACAGGGTCACACTGAAGCTTTCTTT. The rearrangement links TRBV5-1 to TRBJ1-1; 7 bases align to TRBD1. The CDR3 runs to 14 residues. Germline trimming cut 2 bases from V and 3 bases from J; bases unmatched to any gene: 4. The germline V gene has CDR1 SGHRS and CDR2 YFSETQ.